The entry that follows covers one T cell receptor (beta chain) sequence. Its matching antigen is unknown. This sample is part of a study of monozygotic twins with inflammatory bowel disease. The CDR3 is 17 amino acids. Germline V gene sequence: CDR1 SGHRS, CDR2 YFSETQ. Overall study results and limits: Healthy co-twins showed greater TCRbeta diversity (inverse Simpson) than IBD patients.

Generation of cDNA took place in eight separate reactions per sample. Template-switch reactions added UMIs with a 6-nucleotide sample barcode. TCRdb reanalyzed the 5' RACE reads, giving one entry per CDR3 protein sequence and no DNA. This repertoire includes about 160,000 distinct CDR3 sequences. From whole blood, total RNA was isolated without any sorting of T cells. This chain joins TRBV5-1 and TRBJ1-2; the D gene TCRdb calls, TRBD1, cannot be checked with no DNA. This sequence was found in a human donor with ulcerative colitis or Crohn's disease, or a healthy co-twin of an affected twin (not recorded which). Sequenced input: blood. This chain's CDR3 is CASSLGGTGPAGYGYAF. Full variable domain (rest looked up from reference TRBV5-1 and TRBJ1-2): KAGVTQTPRYLIKTRGQQVTLSCSPISGHRSVSWYQQTPGQGLQFLFEYFSETQRNKGNFPGRFSGRQFSNSRSEMNVSTLELGDSALYLCASSLGGTGPAGYGYAFGSGTRLTVV.